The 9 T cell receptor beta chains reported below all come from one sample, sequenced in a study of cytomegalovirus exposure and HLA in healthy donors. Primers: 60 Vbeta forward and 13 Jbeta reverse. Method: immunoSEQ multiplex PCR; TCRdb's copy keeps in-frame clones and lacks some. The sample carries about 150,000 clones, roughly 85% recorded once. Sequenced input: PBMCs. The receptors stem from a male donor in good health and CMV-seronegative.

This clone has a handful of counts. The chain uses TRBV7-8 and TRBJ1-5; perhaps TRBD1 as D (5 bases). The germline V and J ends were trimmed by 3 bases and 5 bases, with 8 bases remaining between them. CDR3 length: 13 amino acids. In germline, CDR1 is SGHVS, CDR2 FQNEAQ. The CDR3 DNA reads TGTGCCAGCAGCTTGCAGGGCTATCAGCCCCAGCATTTT. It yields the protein CASSLQGYQPQHF.

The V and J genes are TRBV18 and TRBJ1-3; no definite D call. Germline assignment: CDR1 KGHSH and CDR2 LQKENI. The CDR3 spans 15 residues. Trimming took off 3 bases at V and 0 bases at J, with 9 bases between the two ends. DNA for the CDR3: TGTGCCAGCTCACCTAAGACACTCTCTGGAAACACCATATATTTT. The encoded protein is CASSPKTLSGNTIYF.

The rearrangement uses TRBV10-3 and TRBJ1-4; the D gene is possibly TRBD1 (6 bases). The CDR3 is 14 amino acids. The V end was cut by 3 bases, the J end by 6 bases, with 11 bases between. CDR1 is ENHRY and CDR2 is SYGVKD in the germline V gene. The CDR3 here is CAISDRGKDEKLFF. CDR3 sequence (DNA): TGTGCCATCAGTGACAGGGGAAAAGATGAAAAACTGTTTTTT.

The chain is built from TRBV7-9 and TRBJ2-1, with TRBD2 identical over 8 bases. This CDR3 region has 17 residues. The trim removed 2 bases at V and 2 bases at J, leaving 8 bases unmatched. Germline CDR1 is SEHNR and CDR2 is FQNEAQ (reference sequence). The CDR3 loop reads CASSLPKSTSAYNEQFF. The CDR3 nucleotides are TGTGCCAGCAGCTTACCCAAATCGACTAGCGCCTACAATGAGCAGTTCTTC.

The CDR3 coding sequence is TGTGCCAGCAGCCAGTCTCCGGGACAGGCGGATGAAAAACTGTTTTTT. Protein sequence: CASSQSPGQADEKLFF. The rearrangement links TRBV4-2 to TRBJ1-4; 8 bases align to TRBD1. CDR3 length: 16 amino acids. The V gene's germline CDR1 is LGHNA and CDR2 YNFKEQ. V trimming: 3 bases; J trimming: 6 bases; junction bases outside the gene matches: 9.

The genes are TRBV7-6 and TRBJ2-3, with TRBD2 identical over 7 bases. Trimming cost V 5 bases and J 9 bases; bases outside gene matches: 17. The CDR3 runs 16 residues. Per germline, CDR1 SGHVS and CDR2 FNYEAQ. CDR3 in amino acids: CASSPRLGTNWGTQYF. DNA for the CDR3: TGTGCCAGCAGCCCCCGGCTAGGGACTAATTGGGGGACGCAGTATTTT.

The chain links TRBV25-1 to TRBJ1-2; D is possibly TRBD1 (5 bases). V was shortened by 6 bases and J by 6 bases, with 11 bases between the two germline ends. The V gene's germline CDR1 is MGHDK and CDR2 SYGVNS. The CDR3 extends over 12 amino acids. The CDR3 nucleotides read TGTGCCAGCAGGGAAGCAGGGAATGGCTACACCTTC. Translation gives CASREAGNGYTF.

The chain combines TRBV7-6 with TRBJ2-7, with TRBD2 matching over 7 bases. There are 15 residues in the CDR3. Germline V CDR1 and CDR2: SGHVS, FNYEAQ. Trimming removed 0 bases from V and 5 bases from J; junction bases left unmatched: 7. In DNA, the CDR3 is TGTGCCAGCAGCTTAGCGGGAGGGCCAAGCGACGAGCAGTACTTC. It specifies CASSLAGGPSDEQYF. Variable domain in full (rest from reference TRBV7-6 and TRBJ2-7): GAGVSQSPRYKVTKRGQDVALRCDPISGHVSLYWYRQALGQGPEFLTYFNYEAQQDKSGLPNDRFSAERPEGSISTLTIQRTEQRDSAMYRCASSLAGGPSDEQYFGPGTRLTVT.

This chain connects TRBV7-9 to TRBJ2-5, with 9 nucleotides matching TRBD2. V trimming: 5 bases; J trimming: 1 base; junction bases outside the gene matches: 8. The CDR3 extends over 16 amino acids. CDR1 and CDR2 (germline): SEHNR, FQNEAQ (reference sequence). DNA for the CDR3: TGTGCCAGCAGCCCTATCGGAGCGGGGGGCCAAGAGACCCAGTACTTC. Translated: CASSPIGAGGQETQYF.